These T cell receptor beta chains were read from a single sample in a study of CD8 T cells in Susac syndrome. TCRdb ran MiXCR on the immunoSEQ multiplex PCR reads and lists one entry per CDR3 protein. The table includes about 120,000 distinct CDR3 sequences, over 90% detected once. Sequenced input: CD4+ T cells from PBMCs. Every receptor here comes from a human donor in good health. Each CDR3 is given with its conserved first and last residue. The order of the fields is CDR3 protein, CDR3 DNA, clone size, V gene, D gene, J gene, CDR3 length. The D gene is left open where the match is weak. The listing skips clone size in some rows; elsewhere it reads once, few, many or a size class.

CASSQDGGNTEAFF	TGTGCCAGCAGCCAAGATGGGGGAAACACTGAAGCTTTCTTT	-	TRBV3-1	-	TRBJ1-1	14
CASSLAGQGEGSNQPQHF	TGCGCCAGCAGCTTGGCTGGGCAGGGCGAAGGGAGCAATCAGCCCCAGCATTTT	-	TRBV5-1	-	TRBJ1-5	18
CSAWGGPTDGYTF	TGCAGCGCCTGGGGCGGCCCAACTGACGGCTACACCTTC	-	TRBV29-1	-	TRBJ1-2	13
CASRSDTGAYGYTF	TGCGCCAGCAGGTCCGACACAGGGGCCTATGGCTACACCTTC	-	TRBV5-1	TRBD1	TRBJ1-2	14
CASSQLAGGPTGELFF	TGCGCCAGCAGCCAACTAGCGGGAGGGCCCACCGGGGAGCTGTTTTTT	-	TRBV4-3	TRBD2	TRBJ2-2	16
CASSSTSGEPLEAFF	TGTGCCAGCAGCTCAACCTCAGGGGAACCGTTGGAGGCTTTCTTT	-	TRBV7-9	-	TRBJ1-1	15
CSAREGGYEQYF	TGCAGTGCTAGAGAGGGGGGATACGAGCAGTACTTC	-	TRBV20-1	-	TRBJ2-7	12
CAIRGSNTGELFF	TGTGCCATCAGGGGCAGCAACACCGGGGAGCTGTTTTTT	-	TRBV10-3	-	TRBJ2-2	13
CASRDRGTYEQYF	TGTGCCAGTAGAGACAGGGGAACCTACGAGCAGTACTTC	-	TRBV19	TRBD1	TRBJ2-7	13
CASSAGEGRLFF	TGTGCCAGCAGTGCAGGGGAGGGGCGACTGTTTTTT	once	TRBV12-3/TRBV12-4	-	TRBJ1-4	12
CASSRVSGSNTGELFF	TGCGCCAGCAGCCGAGTCTCGGGGTCGAACACCGGGGAGCTGTTTTTT	-	TRBV4-1	-	TRBJ2-2	16
CAVGGWGTDTQYF	TGTGCCGTCGGGGGTTGGGGCACAGATACGCAGTATTTT	-	TRBV24-1	-	TRBJ2-3	13
CASTTGLAGYNEQFF	TGTGCCAGCACGACCGGACTAGCGGGCTACAATGAGCAGTTCTTC	-	TRBV2	TRBD2	TRBJ2-1	15
CASSSPTALHF	TGTGCCAGCAGTTCCCCGACGGCCCTCCACTTT	-	TRBV6-6	-	TRBJ1-6	11
CSVSLRDTYEQYF	TGCAGCGTTAGTCTCCGGGACACCTACGAGCAGTACTTC	-	TRBV29-1	-	TRBJ2-7	13
CARGTVANYGYTF	TGTGCCAGGGGGACAGTAGCTAACTATGGCTACACCTTC	once	TRBV2	TRBD1	TRBJ1-2	13
CASVGGQMNTGELFF	TGTGCCAGCGTTGGGGGACAGATGAACACCGGGGAGCTGTTTTTT	-	TRBV7-6	TRBD1	TRBJ2-2	15
CASTGDPGGYEQYF	TGTGCCAGCACCGGCGATCCGGGAGGTTACGAGCAGTACTTC	-	TRBV6-5	TRBD2	TRBJ2-7	14
CASSSNRGGETQYF	TGTGCCAGCAGCTCGAACAGGGGAGGGGAGACCCAGTACTTC	-	TRBV7-2	-	TRBJ2-5	14
CATSDTGLGGELFF	TGTGCCACCAGTGATACAGGATTGGGCGGGGAGCTGTTTTTT	-	TRBV24-1	-	TRBJ2-2	14
CASSFGYRSQQETQYF	TGTGCCAGCAGCTTTGGATACAGGAGTCAACAAGAGACCCAGTACTTC	-	TRBV7-9	-	TRBJ2-5	16
CASSLAGGPRDGEQYF	TGTGCCAGCAGCTTAGCGGGCGGACCTAGGGACGGAGAGCAGTACTTC	-	TRBV7-9	-	TRBJ2-7	16
CSARVRAGGYTF	TGCAGTGCTAGAGTCAGGGCGGGAGGCTACACCTTC	-	TRBV20-1	-	TRBJ1-2	12
CASSMGQVEQYF	TGTGCCAGCAGCATGGGACAGGTCGAGCAGTACTTC	-	TRBV7-9	TRBD1	TRBJ2-7	12
CASNGNEQYF	TGTGCCAGTAATGGGAACGAGCAGTACTTC	-	TRBV19	-	TRBJ2-7	10
CSARVGRDQPQHF	TGCAGTGCTCGGGTCGGTAGGGATCAGCCCCAGCATTTT	-	TRBV20-1	-	TRBJ1-5	13
CASSLAGQRNEKLFF	TGTGCCAGCAGTTTGGCGGGACAGCGTAATGAAAAACTGTTTTTT	-	TRBV6-5	TRBD1	TRBJ1-4	15
CASSLDAVGNQPQHF	TGTGCCAGCAGTCTGGACGCGGTGGGGAATCAGCCCCAGCATTTT	-	TRBV6-5	-	TRBJ1-5	15
CSAVLAGGGSTDTQYF	TGCAGTGCGGTGCTAGCGGGGGGGGGAAGCACAGATACGCAGTATTTT	-	TRBV20-1	TRBD2	TRBJ2-3	16
CASRVQQGAGTEAFF	TGTGCCAGCAGGGTTCAACAGGGGGCAGGGACTGAAGCTTTCTTT	-	TRBV2	TRBD1	TRBJ1-1	15
CASSVATEDGYTF	TGCGCCAGCAGCGTGGCCACGGAGGATGGCTACACCTTC	-	TRBV5-1	-	TRBJ1-2	13
CASVRQGAWSTEAFF	TGTGCTAGTGTTAGACAGGGCGCTTGGAGCACTGAAGCTTTCTTT	-	TRBV12-5	TRBD1	TRBJ1-1	15
CASRRQGAYEQYF	TGTGCCAGTAGAAGACAGGGCGCCTACGAGCAGTACTTC	-	TRBV19	TRBD1	TRBJ2-7	13
CASSYGWLEQRMNTEAFF	TGTGCCAGCAGTTATGGTTGGCTCGAACAGCGAATGAACACTGAAGCTTTCTTT	-	TRBV6-2/TRBV6-3	-	TRBJ1-1	18
CSARDITRADYSYEQYF	TGCAGTGCTAGAGACATAACCAGGGCCGACTACTCCTACGAGCAGTACTTC	-	TRBV20-1	-	TRBJ2-7	17
CASSLLAGPYEQYF	TGTGCCAGCAGCTTACTAGCGGGACCCTACGAGCAGTACTTC	once	TRBV7-9	TRBD2	TRBJ2-7	14
CASSSGTSGFTDTQYF	TGTGCCAGCAGTTCCGGGACTAGCGGGTTCACAGATACGCAGTATTTT	few	TRBV2	TRBD2	TRBJ2-3	16
CASRSLAKNIQYF	TGTGCCAGCAGGTCCCTAGCCAAAAACATTCAGTACTTC	-	TRBV7-2	-	TRBJ2-4	13
CAWSAGAEQPQHF	TGTGCCTGGAGCGCCGGGGCAGAACAGCCCCAGCATTTT	-	TRBV30	-	TRBJ1-5	13
CASSLDFDLTDTQYF	TGTGCCAGCAGCCTGGACTTCGACCTCACAGATACGCAGTATTTT	-	TRBV5-4	-	TRBJ2-3	15
CASSGDFVAEQYF	TGTGCCAGCAGCGGCGATTTTGTGGCCGAGCAGTACTTC	-	TRBV7-6	-	TRBJ2-7	13
CASSYAGDSNQPQHF	TGTGCCAGCAGTTACGCAGGGGATAGCAATCAGCCCCAGCATTTT	once	TRBV6-6	-	TRBJ1-5	15
CASSQDISGNTGELFF	TGTGCCAGCAGCCAAGATATCTCTGGTAACACCGGGGAGCTGTTTTTT	-	TRBV4-2	-	TRBJ2-2	16
CASSRYGSNQPQHF	TGTGCCAGCAGTCGATACGGAAGCAATCAGCCCCAGCATTTT	-	TRBV6-6	-	TRBJ1-5	14
CASSLGAANYGYTF	TGTGCCAGCAGCTTAGGCGCGGCAAACTATGGCTACACCTTC	-	TRBV7-9	-	TRBJ1-2	14
CSARDHSTGDQPQHF	TGCAGTGCTAGAGACCATTCAACAGGGGATCAGCCCCAGCATTTT	-	TRBV20-1	TRBD1	TRBJ1-5	15
CASSFPSTEAFF	TGTGCCAGCAGCTTCCCCAGCACTGAAGCTTTCTTT	-	TRBV7-9	-	TRBJ1-1	12
CSARENLAEAFF	TGCAGTGCTAGAGAGAATCTGGCTGAAGCTTTCTTT	-	TRBV20-1	-	TRBJ1-1	12
CASSERQGATDTQYF	TGTGCCAGCAGTGAAAGGCAGGGAGCCACAGATACGCAGTATTTT	-	TRBV25-1	-	TRBJ2-3	15
CSARDKDPTGSPLHF	TGCAGTGCTAGAGATAAGGACCCAACAGGGTCACCCCTCCACTTT	-	TRBV20-1	-	TRBJ1-6	15
CASSLVSGRDDYNEQFF	TGTGCCAGCAGCTTAGTGAGCGGGAGGGACGACTACAATGAGCAGTTCTTC	-	TRBV7-9	TRBD2	TRBJ2-1	17
CASSFSGTSGVETQYF	TGTGCCAGCAGCTTCTCCGGGACTAGCGGGGTTGAGACCCAGTACTTC	-	TRBV7-3	TRBD2	TRBJ2-5	16